This T cell receptor beta chain was sequenced during a study of T cells in tuberculosis. Study as a whole: This South African cohort compared adolescents with or without latent tuberculosis against adults with active tuberculosis.

The CDR3 spans 12 residues. The germline V gene encodes CDR1 SEHNR and CDR2 FQNEAQ (reference sequence). V was trimmed by 5 bases and J by 3 bases, leaving 7 bases between them. Sequenced by immunoSEQ multiplex PCR; TCRdb stores in-frame clones only, minus some. Of about 25,000 clones in the sample, around nine tenths were seen once. This chain links TRBV7-9 with TRBJ1-1; a weak D match, TRBD1 (5 bases). The sample comprised PBMCs. This clonotype was obtained from a donor aged 10 to 29 with latent tuberculosis or without tuberculosis infection. Some clones in this sample may be carry-over from other donors' samples. The CDR3 DNA is TGTGCCAGCAGCCGGGGGGACACTGAAGCTTTCTTT. Amino acid sequence: CASSRGDTEAFF.